The next 4 T cell receptor beta chains were all read from a single sample in a study of liver allograft versus peripheral blood T cells. Across the whole study: Graft-liver T cell receptor repertoires were compared against recipient peripheral blood repertoires.

Each CDR3 protein is one row after TCRdb ran MiXCR on the reads. Here the sample spans thousands of distinct CDR3 sequences, roughly 17% being singletons. All receptors come from a human patient who had a liver transplant. The graft donor may account for some of the T cells.

This clonotype has only a few counts. The rearrangement joins TRBV6-5 to TRBJ1-5; TRBD1 matches 8 bases. The CDR3 spans 14 residues. Germline-derived CDR1 and CDR2 are MNHEY and SVGAGI. Trimming took 8 bases from V and 1 from J; bases not matched to a gene: 4. CDR3 sequence reads: CASGQGASNQPQHF. In DNA form, the CDR3 reads TGTGCCAGCGGTCAGGGGGCGAGCAATCAGCCCCAGCATTTT.

The V and J genes are TRBV25-1 and TRBJ1-1, with unresolved D. CDR1 and CDR2 (germline): MGHDK, SYGVNS. The CDR3 is 15 residues long. The ends were cut back, 1 base at V and 0 bases at J, with 9 bases in the middle. The CDR3 DNA reads as TGTGCCAGCAGTGAATCTAGCGACCTGAACACTGAAGCTTTCTTT. Residues: CASSESSDLNTEAFF.

Ten or more counts support this clonotype. The V and J genes are TRBV6-2 or TRBV6-3 and TRBJ2-2; no reliable D call. The germline gives CDR1 MNHEY, CDR2 SVGEGT. Deletions cut 3 bases from V and 4 bases from J, with 6 bases between. The CDR3 extends over 13 amino acids. CDR3 nucleotides: TGTGCCAGCAGTTATATCTTCACCGGGGAGCTGTTTTTT. It is translated as CASSYIFTGELFF.

This clonotype was seen a few times. The chain has TRBV20-1 and TRBJ2-1; 9 bases map to TRBD2. V dropped 0 bases and J dropped 5; count of bases not matched to a gene: 5. The germline V gene encodes CDR1 DFQATT and CDR2 SNEGSKA (reference sequence). CDR3 size: 15 residues. The CDR3 region has the DNA TGCAGTGCTAGAGATCGGGCTAGCGGGGACAATGAGCAGTTCTTC. It is translated as CSARDRASGDNEQFF.